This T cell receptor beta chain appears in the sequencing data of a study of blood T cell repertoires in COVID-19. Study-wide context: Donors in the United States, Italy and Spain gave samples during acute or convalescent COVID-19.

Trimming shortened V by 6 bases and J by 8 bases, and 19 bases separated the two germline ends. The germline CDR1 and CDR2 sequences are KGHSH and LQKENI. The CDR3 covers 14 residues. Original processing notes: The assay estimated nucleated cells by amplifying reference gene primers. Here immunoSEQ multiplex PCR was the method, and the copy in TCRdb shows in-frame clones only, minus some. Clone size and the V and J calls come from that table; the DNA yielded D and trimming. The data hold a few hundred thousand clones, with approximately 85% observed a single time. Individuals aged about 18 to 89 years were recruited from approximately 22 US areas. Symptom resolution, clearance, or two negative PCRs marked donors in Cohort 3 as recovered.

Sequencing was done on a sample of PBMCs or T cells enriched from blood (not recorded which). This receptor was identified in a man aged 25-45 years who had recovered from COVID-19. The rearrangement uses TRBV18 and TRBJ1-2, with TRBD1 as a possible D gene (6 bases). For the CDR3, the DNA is TGTGCCAGCTCCCCCGCGGGGGCCTCAAGGGGCTACACCTTC. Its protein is CASSPAGASRGYTF.